This T cell receptor (beta chain) was sequenced in a study of shared clonotypes between healthy human individuals. Overall study context: The cohort comprised a couple of women and a few men. Their ages spanned 18 to 49 years. Study observations and caveats: Even with large depth, rarefaction showed that sorted-subset sequencing was incomplete.

As regards this clone: Its matching antigen is unknown.

The CDR3 length is 15 residues. Trimming took off 5 bases at V and 4 bases at J, with 15 bases between the two ends. In germline, CDR1 is SGHVS, CDR2 FNYEAQ. Profiling relied on immunoSEQ multiplex PCR, and the TCRdb table lists in-frame clones only, not all of them. This table holds 600,000 to 750,000 clones, 55% to 75% found once. Input material: memory CD4+ T cells sorted from blood. Subset defined: CD45RA-negative fraction. The chain combines TRBV7-6 with TRBJ2-1, with TRBD2 as a possible D gene (6 bases). The TCR originated in a woman aged 30 to 39 in good health. This CDR3 reads CASSPGTGAYNEQFF. In DNA, the CDR3 is TGTGCCAGCAGCCCCGGGACTGGAGCGTACAATGAGCAGTTCTTC. Supplemented by reference TRBV7-6 and TRBJ2-1, the full variable domain reads GAGVSQSPRYKVTKRGQDVALRCDPISGHVSLYWYRQALGQGPEFLTYFNYEAQQDKSGLPNDRFSAERPEGSISTLTIQRTEQRDSAMYRCASSPGTGAYNEQFFGPGTRLTVL.